This TCR beta chain was obtained from a study of shared clonotypes between healthy human individuals. Measured with immunoSEQ multiplex PCR; TCRdb has only the in-frame clones, and not every one. The data show around 2.5 million clones, approximately 93% seen once. Germline V gene lookup returns CDR1 SGHRS and CDR2 YFSETQ. The CDR3 consists of 14 residues. Trimming removed 2 bases at V and 4 bases at J, with 9 bases between. Sequencing was carried out using naive CD4+ T cells from PBMCs. Subset reported: CD45RA+ positively selected. This chain links TRBV5-1 with TRBJ2-2; D uncertain. The sequence was obtained from a man between 18 and 29 years old in good health. Some clones in this sample may be carry-over from other donors' samples. The CDR3 loop reads CASSLTAGTGELFF. The CDR3, as DNA: TGCGCCAGCAGCTTAACCGCCGGCACCGGGGAGCTGTTTTTT.